What follows describes a single TCR beta chain. What it binds is unknown. The data were taken from a study of esophageal squamous cell carcinoma under preoperative chemotherapy. Points from the study as a whole: After paclitaxel-nedaplatin, abundant clones were more likely to contract than amplify. Chemotherapy was followed by significantly higher TCR diversity in peripheral T cells only, not tumor-infiltrating lymphocytes.

Each CDR3 protein gets one entry after TCRdb re-called the PCR reads with MiXCR. The data contain some 16,000 distinct CDR3 sequences, around three fifths of them singletons. Time point indicated: before preoperative PTX-NDP chemotherapy. This CDR3 comprises 16 residues. Germline V gene lookup returns CDR1 MNHNS and CDR2 SASEGT. The specimen was collected from a patient given preoperative chemotherapy. This TCR came from a human donor with esophageal squamous cell carcinoma. The donor label of this sample is uncertain. V is TRBV6-1 and J is TRBJ2-4; a weak D match, TRBD2 (5 bases). The DNA end is more similar to TRBJ2-3, so the J call may be wrong. The CDR3 sequence: CACSEAAVRAKDMQYF. The DNA for the CDR3 is TGTGCGTGCAGTGAAGCGGCGGTGCGGGCGAAAGACATGCAGTATTTT.